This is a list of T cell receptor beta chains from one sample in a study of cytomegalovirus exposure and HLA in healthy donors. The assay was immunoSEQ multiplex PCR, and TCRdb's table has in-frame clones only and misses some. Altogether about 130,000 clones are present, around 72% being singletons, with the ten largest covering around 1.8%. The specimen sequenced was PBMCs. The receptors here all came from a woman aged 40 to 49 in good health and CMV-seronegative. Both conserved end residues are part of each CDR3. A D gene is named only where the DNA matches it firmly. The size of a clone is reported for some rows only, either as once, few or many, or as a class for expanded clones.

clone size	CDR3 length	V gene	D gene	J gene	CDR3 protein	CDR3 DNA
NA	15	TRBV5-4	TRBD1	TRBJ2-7	CASSLAAGGVYEQYF	TGTGCCAGCAGCTTGGCTGCAGGGGGAGTCTACGAGCAGTACTTC
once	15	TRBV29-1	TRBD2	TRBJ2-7	CSVECGREVGWEQYF	TGCAGCGTTGAGTGCGGGAGGGAGGTAGGTTGGGAGCAGTACTTC
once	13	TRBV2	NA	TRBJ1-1	CASRRQWNTEAFF	TGTGCCAGCAGGAGACAGTGGAACACTGAAGCTTTCTTT
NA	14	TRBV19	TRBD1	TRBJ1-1	CASRRDRVSTEAFF	TGTGCCAGTAGGAGGGACAGGGTTAGCACTGAAGCTTTCTTT
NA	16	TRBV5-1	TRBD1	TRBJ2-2	CASSSQGPPGTGELFF	TGCGCCAGCAGCTCACAGGGGCCTCCGGGTACCGGGGAGCTGTTTTTT
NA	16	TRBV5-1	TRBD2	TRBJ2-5	CASSPRVAGAEETQYF	TGCGCCAGCAGCCCCAGGGTAGCGGGAGCGGAAGAGACCCAGTACTTC
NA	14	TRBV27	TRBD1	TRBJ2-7	CASSSGTGRNEQYF	TGTGCCAGCAGTTCAGGGACAGGGAGGAACGAGCAGTACTTC
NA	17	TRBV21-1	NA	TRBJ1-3	CASSVPEGCYSGNTIYF	TGTGCCAGCTCCGTCCCCGAGGGATGCTACTCTGGAAACACCATATATTTT
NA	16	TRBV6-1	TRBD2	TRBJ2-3	CASSEPIRLATDTQYF	TGTGCCAGCAGTGAACCTATAAGACTAGCGACAGATACGCAGTATTTT
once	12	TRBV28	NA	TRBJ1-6	CASSLGGRPLHF	TGTGCCAGCAGTTTAGGAGGCAGGCCCCTCCACTTT
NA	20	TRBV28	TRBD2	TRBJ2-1	CASSKAGPGGTTDSYNEQFF	TGTGCCAGCAGTAAAGCGGGCCCGGGAGGAACCACCGACTCCTACAATGAGCAGTTCTTC
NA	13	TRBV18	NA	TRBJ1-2	CASSPGQNYGYTF	TGTGCCAGCTCACCTGGCCAGAACTATGGCTACACCTTC
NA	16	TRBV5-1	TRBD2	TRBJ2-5	CASSLPAGGPGETQYF	TGCGCCAGCAGCTTGCCAGCGGGGGGGCCGGGAGAGACCCAGTACTTC
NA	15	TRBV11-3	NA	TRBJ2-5	CASSLGTASQETQYF	TGTGCCAGCAGCTTAGGGACAGCTTCGCAAGAGACCCAGTACTTC
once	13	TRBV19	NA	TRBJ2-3	CASSIPGTDTQYF	TGTGCCAGTAGTATCCCTGGCACAGATACGCAGTATTTT
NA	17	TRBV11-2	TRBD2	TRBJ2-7	CASSLDGMATGGYEQYF	TGTGCCAGCAGCTTAGATGGGATGGCTACGGGAGGCTACGAGCAGTACTTC
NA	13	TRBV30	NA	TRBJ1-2	CAWAGTSLRGYTF	TGTGCCTGGGCCGGGACATCGCTGAGGGGCTACACCTTC
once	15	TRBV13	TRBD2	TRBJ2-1	CASSWTSGSMNEQFF	TGTGCCAGCAGTTGGACTAGCGGGAGTATGAATGAGCAGTTCTTC
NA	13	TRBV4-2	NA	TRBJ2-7	CASSQILTYEQYF	TGTGCCAGCAGCCAAATCCTAACCTACGAGCAGTACTTC
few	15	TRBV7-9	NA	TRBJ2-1	CASSGAGTDYNEQFF	TGTGCCAGCAGCGGAGCCGGGACTGATTACAATGAGCAGTTCTTC
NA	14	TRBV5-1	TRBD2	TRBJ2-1	CASSFASGSNEQFF	TGCGCCAGCAGCTTTGCTAGCGGTAGCAATGAGCAGTTCTTC
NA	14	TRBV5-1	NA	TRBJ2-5	CASSTDNRDETQYF	TGCGCCAGCAGCACGGACAACAGGGACGAGACCCAGTACTTC
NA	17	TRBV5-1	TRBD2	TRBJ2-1	CASSWTSGSTGYNEQFF	TGCGCCAGCAGCTGGACTAGCGGGAGTACCGGCTACAATGAGCAGTTCTTC
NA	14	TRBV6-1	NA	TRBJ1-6	CASSVSRDTSPLHF	TGTGCCAGCAGTGTCTCCCGGGACACATCACCCCTCCACTTT
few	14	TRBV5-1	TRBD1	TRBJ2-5	CASSASGGGETQYF	TGCGCCAGCAGCGCCTCAGGGGGTGGAGAGACCCAGTACTTC
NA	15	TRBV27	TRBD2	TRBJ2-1	CASSTGAGGYNEQFF	TGTGCCAGCAGCACCGGAGCGGGGGGCTACAATGAGCAGTTCTTC